Below are 30 T cell receptor beta chains sequenced from a single sample in a study of T cells expressing NK-cell markers. TCRdb derives one entry per CDR3 protein from the 5' RACE reads, leaving out DNA. This sample's table has 150,000 to 180,000 distinct CDR3 sequences. Input material: blood T cells: a sorted CD56 or NKG2C T cell subset, CD4+ or CD8+ T cells, or bulk PBMC T cells (not recorded which). The receptors come from a woman in her forties or fifties in good health.

This chain links TRBV27 with TRBJ1-1; the D call from TCRdb, TRBD1, cannot be confirmed without DNA. The germline CDR1 and CDR2 sequences are MNHEY and SMNVEV (reference sequence). The CDR3 extends over 13 amino acids. CDR3 loop: CASSLFSGTEAFF.

The rearrangement uses TRBV7-3 and TRBJ2-3; TCRdb indicates TRBD2, and absent DNA this call remains unverified. Germline lookup yields CDR1 SGHTA and CDR2 FQGTGA. The CDR3 spans 15 residues. The CDR3: CASSLNLAGVDTQYF.

The chain joins TRBV20-1 to TRBJ1-6; TCRdb calls TRBD1, which cannot be checked without DNA. The CDR3 contains 15 residues. Per the germline V gene, CDR1 is DFQATT and CDR2 is SNEGSKA (reference sequence). The chain's CDR3 is CSAQTGLHYNSPLHF.

The CDR3 protein is CSAANIVTNEQFF. The chain links TRBV20-1 to TRBJ2-1. Per the germline V gene, CDR1 is DFQATT and CDR2 is SNEGSKA (reference sequence). The CDR3 contains 13 residues.

The CDR3 is CASSVATSGNTIYF. The rearrangement links TRBV9 to TRBJ1-3. The germline CDR1 and CDR2 sequences are SGDLS and YYNGEE. The CDR3 runs 14 residues. The variable domain in full, completed from reference TRBV9 and TRBJ1-3, reads DSGVTQTPKHLITATGQRVTLRCSPRSGDLSVYWYQQSLDQGLQFLIQYYNGEERAKGNILERFSAQQFPDLHSELNLSSLELGDSALYFCASSVATSGNTIYFGEGSWLTVV.

This chain connects TRBV7-2 to TRBJ2-1; with no DNA, the TCRdb D assignment of TRBD2 cannot be verified. The CDR3 runs 17 residues. CDR1 and CDR2 from the germline V gene are SGHTA and FQGNSA. CDR3 amino acids: CASSLISGGGIGNEQFF.

This rearrangement joins TRBV7-9 to TRBJ2-2. The CDR3 is made up of 14 amino acids. Germline loops: CDR1 SEHNR, CDR2 FQNEAQ (reference sequence). The CDR3: CASKDGVLSGELFF.

J is TRBJ2-3 and V is TRBV29-1. This CDR3 region has 16 residues. CDR1 is SQVTM, CDR2 ANQGSEA, per germline. The CDR3 loop reads CSVEGSERSASDTQYF.

The J gene is TRBJ2-3, the V gene TRBV5-1; TCRdb calls TRBD1, which cannot be checked without DNA. The CDR3 consists of 11 residues. Germline values: CDR1 SGHRS, CDR2 YFSETQ. The chain's CDR3 is CASRRGYTQYF.

The chain links TRBV6-6 to TRBJ1-1; TCRdb's D gene call, TRBD1, goes unchecked for lack of DNA. Per the germline V gene, CDR1 is MNHNY and CDR2 is SVGAGI (reference sequence). CDR3 size: 18 residues. The CDR3 sequence is CASSPRSTGGGFSTEAFF.

This chain links TRBV6-5 with TRBJ2-1; TCRdb outputs TRBD2, but without DNA this stays unchecked. This CDR3 spans 18 amino acids. Germline loops: CDR1 MNHEY, CDR2 SVGAGI. CDR3 in amino acids: CASSYSLAGVFLGNEQFF.

The chain is built from TRBV20-1 and TRBJ2-1; the TCRdb call, TRBD1, lacks DNA for checking. The germline V gene encodes CDR1 DFQATT and CDR2 SNEGSKA (reference sequence). The CDR3 is 15 amino acids. CDR3 in amino acids: CSAREHRGIGNEQFF.

V and J are TRBV28 and TRBJ2-7. Germline V CDR1 and CDR2: MDHEN, SYDVKM. This CDR3 is 14 amino acids long. CDR3 loop: CASTFGGSSYEQYF.

The rearrangement links TRBV12-3 or TRBV12-4 to TRBJ2-6; no DNA is available, so the TRBD1 call from TCRdb remains unchecked. The CDR3 extends over 13 amino acids. The CDR3 protein is CAGQGGGANVLTF.

The V gene is TRBV18, the J gene TRBJ2-7. Germline CDR1 KGHSH, CDR2 LQKENI. The CDR3 runs to 15 residues. The CDR3 sequence: CASSHATDSSYEQYF.

The chain recombines TRBV5-1 with TRBJ2-3; TCRdb outputs TRBD1, but without DNA this stays unchecked. The CDR3 length is 15 residues. Germline loops: CDR1 SGHRS, CDR2 YFSETQ. CDR3: CASSSLDPGTDTQYF. Together with reference TRBV5-1 and TRBJ2-3, the CDR3 gives the full variable domain: KAGVTQTPRYLIKTRGQQVTLSCSPISGHRSVSWYQQTPGQGLQFLFEYFSETQRNKGNFPGRFSGRQFSNSRSEMNVSTLELGDSALYLCASSSLDPGTDTQYFGPGTRLTVL.

The V call is TRBV15, the J call TRBJ2-5; TCRdb indicates TRBD2, and absent DNA this call remains unverified. The CDR3 loop spans 13 amino acids. CDR1 and CDR2 (germline): LNHNV, YYDKDF (reference sequence). Here the CDR3 reads CATGTSRGETQYF.

The chain joins TRBV5-4 to TRBJ1-1. This CDR3 region has 15 residues. The V gene's germline CDR1 is SGHNT and CDR2 YYREEE (reference sequence). This CDR3 is CASSLAPSLNTEAFF.

V gene TRBV2 combines with J gene TRBJ2-2; the TCRdb D gene call, TRBD2, has no DNA to confirm it. Germline CDR1 and CDR2: SNHLY and FYNNEI. The CDR3 runs to 15 residues. The CDR3 here is CASSGLAGNTGELFF. The full variable domain, completed using reference TRBV2 and TRBJ2-2, is EPEVTQTPSHQVTQMGQEVILRCVPISNHLYFYWYRQILGQKVEFLVSFYNNEISEKSEIFDDQFSVERPDGSNFTLKIRSTKLEDSAMYFCASSGLAGNTGELFFGEGSRLTVL.

The V and J genes are TRBV20-1 and TRBJ1-6; as DNA is missing, the TRBD1 call by TCRdb cannot be tested. CDR3 length: 15 amino acids. CDR1 is DFQATT, CDR2 SNEGSKA, per germline (reference sequence). The CDR3 reads CSARDRAGTPWPLHF.

The V gene is TRBV7-3, the J gene TRBJ2-3; TCRdb gives TRBD2 as the D gene, but with no DNA this cannot be confirmed. This CDR3 contains 15 residues. Germline V gene sequence: CDR1 SGHTA, CDR2 FQGTGA. This CDR3 reads CASSGTSSPTDTQYF.

The chain couples TRBV21-1 to TRBJ2-5; TCRdb reports TRBD2, a call that lacks DNA to check it against. TRBV21-1 is a listed pseudogene. The CDR3 runs to 12 residues. The CDR3 loop is CASIEREETQYF.

This chain's CDR3 is CSARSTTERYGYTF. V and J are TRBV20-1 and TRBJ1-2; TCRdb returns TRBD1, unconfirmable since there is no DNA. The CDR3 is 14 amino acids. Germline assignment: CDR1 DFQATT and CDR2 SNEGSKA (reference sequence).

The chain recombines TRBV29-1 with TRBJ2-1. CDR1 is SQVTM, CDR2 ANQGSEA, per germline. The CDR3 loop spans 13 amino acids. This CDR3 is CSVERDSNNEQFF.

The chain is built from TRBV19 and TRBJ2-3; there is no DNA to check the TCRdb D call of TRBD2. CDR3 size: 15 residues. CDR1 and CDR2 from the germline V gene are LNHDA and SQIVND (reference sequence). CDR3 amino acids: CASSTYPRTSETQYF.

J is TRBJ2-1 and V is TRBV20-1; as DNA is missing, the TRBD2 call by TCRdb cannot be tested. CDR1 and CDR2 (germline): DFQATT, SNEGSKA (reference sequence). CDR3 length: 14 residues. CDR3 residues: CSASLSGSTGEQFF.

This chain connects TRBV27 to TRBJ1-2; TCRdb designates TRBD1, a call that cannot be tested without DNA. The CDR3 is made up of 11 amino acids. The germline gives CDR1 MNHEY, CDR2 SMNVEV (reference sequence). The CDR3 sequence is CASSTGFGYTF.

The V gene is TRBV6-1, the J gene TRBJ2-1; with no DNA, the TCRdb D assignment of TRBD2 cannot be verified. Germline loops: CDR1 MNHNS, CDR2 SASEGT. This CDR3 has 15 residues. The CDR3 protein is CASSQSGRADNEQFF.

The chain has TRBV5-6 and TRBJ2-1. The CDR3 loop spans 14 amino acids. Germline CDR1 and CDR2: SGHDT and YYEEEE. Here the CDR3 reads CASSEASSYNEQFF.

J is TRBJ2-2 and V is TRBV12-3 or TRBV12-4; TCRdb picks TRBD2, but there is no DNA to check that call. This CDR3 spans 15 amino acids. The CDR3 loop reads CASSTSGSNNGELFF.